The 18 T cell receptor beta chains reported below all come from one sample, sequenced in a study of tumor and adjacent non-tumor tissue in lung cancer. The template was RNA from unsorted bulk tissue. This non-tumor lung sample came from over 3 cm beyond the tumor edge. A modified ARM-PCR protocol with three rounds of nested PCR amplified TCRbeta. TCRdb reprocessed the multiplex PCR reads with MiXCR, giving one entry per CDR3 protein. The repertoire holds about 67,000 distinct CDR3 sequences, with about 77% as singletons. Sequenced: distant non-tumor lung tissue. The source is a man aged 55-75 years with non-small cell lung cancer.

Note on this clonotype: Mismatch with germline at one junction end may stem from a read error. The V and J genes are TRBV6-6 and TRBJ1-2; D remains ambiguous. CDR1 and CDR2 (germline): MNHNY, SVGAGI (reference sequence). The CDR3 is made up of 10 amino acids. The CDR3 loop reads CTSSLDGYTF. CDR3 DNA sequence: TGTACCAGCAGTCTTGATGGCTACACCTTC.

This clonotype occurred a few times. This may be a read error, as it is one base from a much larger clone. V gene TRBV20-1 combines with J gene TRBJ2-3; D is perhaps TRBD1 or TRBD2 (5 bases each). Germline loops: CDR1 DFQATT, CDR2 SNEGSKA (reference sequence). The V and J ends lost 6 bases and 5 bases respectively, with 18 bases between them. The CDR3 extends over 14 amino acids. The CDR3 is CSALGTGPGDTQYF. CDR3 bases: TGCAGTGCCCTGGGGACGGGGCCCGGAGATACGCAGTATTTT.

Worth noting for this clonotype: One end of the junction fails to match germline, which may point to a read error. This rearrangement joins TRBV4-1 to TRBJ2-1, with D unresolved. From germline, CDR1 is MGHRA and CDR2 YSYEKL. This CDR3 has 15 amino acids. CDR3 bases: TGCCCCAGCAGTCAAGATGACGTCTCCTACAATGAGCAGTTCTTC. It yields the protein CPSSQDDVSYNEQFF.

A remark on this clonotype: The junction shows a germline mismatch at one end, possibly a read error. The V gene is TRBV29-1, the J gene TRBJ1-2; perhaps TRBD1 as D (5 bases). The CDR3 has 12 amino acids. Germline values: CDR1 SQVTM, CDR2 ANQGSEA. CDR3 residues: CNVQGDRQGYTF. CDR3 DNA sequence: TGCAACGTTCAGGGAGACAGACAGGGCTACACCTTC. Using reference TRBV29-1 and TRBJ1-2 for the parts outside the CDR3, the full variable domain is SAVISQKPSRDICQRGTSLTIQCQVDSQVTMMFWYRQQPGQSLTLIATANQGSEATYESGFVIDKFPISRPNLTFSTLTVSNMSPEDSSIYLCNVQGDRQGYTFGSGTRLTVV.

This clonotype has just a few counts. The chain carries TRBV11-2 and TRBJ1-2; 7 bases agree with TRBD1. Trimming cost V 0 bases and J 6 bases; bases outside gene matches: 1. The CDR3 is made up of 13 amino acids. Germline CDR1 SGHAT, CDR2 FQNNGV. CDR3 protein: CASSLDRGDGYTF. CDR3 nucleotide sequence: TGTGCCAGCAGCTTAGACAGGGGGGATGGCTACACCTTC.

A note on this clonotype: Since the CDR3 does not end with the conserved phenylalanine or tryptophan, this likely comes from a read error. V gene TRBV6-5 combines with J gene TRBJ2-7; D gene unclear. The CDR3 is made up of 15 amino acids. V lost 0 bases, J lost 6 bases, and 15 bases lay in between. The germline gives CDR1 MNHEY, CDR2 SVGAGI. This CDR3 reads CASSYSRQDTAEQYY. CDR3 DNA sequence: TGTGCCAGCAGTTACTCGAGGCAGGATACGGCCGAGCAGTACTAC.

This clonotype was counted only a few times. This clone may be a read error of a much larger clone one base away. This chain uses TRBV4-2 with TRBJ1-3, with unresolved D. The CDR3 totals 16 residues. Germline lookup yields CDR1 LGHNA and CDR2 YNFKEQ. The CDR3 reads CTSSQATAFSGNTIYF. For the CDR3, the DNA is TGTACCAGCAGCCAAGCCACAGCCTTCTCTGGAAACACCATATATTTT.

The sample holds a few counts of this clonotype. Given a much more abundant clone one base away, this may be a read error. The rearrangement links TRBV29-1 to TRBJ2-7; TRBD1 might be the D (5 bases). The CDR3 is 11 residues long. CDR1 SQVTM and CDR2 ANQGSEA come from the germline V gene. CDR3 nucleotides: TGCAACAGGAGACAGTGCTACGGGCAGTACTTC. Translation: CNRRQCYGQYF.

Turning to this clonotype: An end of the junction differs from the germline gene, which may be a read error. The rearrangement links TRBV11-3 to TRBJ2-2, with 7 nucleotides matching TRBD2. CDR1 and CDR2 from the germline V gene are SGHNT and YENEEA. There are 13 residues in the CDR3. The CDR3: CSSSLRGVGGLLF. The CDR3 nucleotides read TGTTCCAGCAGCCTACGGGGGGTCGGAGGGCTGCTTTTT.

This clonotype appeared many times. The chain is built from TRBV18 and TRBJ2-1, with a tentative D call TRBD2 (6 bases). The V gene's germline CDR1 is KGHSH and CDR2 LQKENI. CDR3 length: 13 amino acids. Trimming pared 3 bases from V and 6 bases from J, leaving 9 bases between. In DNA, the CDR3 is TGTGCCAGCTCACCCGGGAGCGCCAATGAGCAGTTCTTC. It encodes CASSPGSANEQFF.

Worth noting for this clonotype: A clone one base away is much larger, so this may be a read error. The CDR3 here is CAWCVRQGNEQYF. The CDR3 DNA reads as TGTGCCTGGTGTGTGAGACAGGGGAACGAGCAGTACTTC. The chain is built from TRBV30 and TRBJ2-7, with 8 bases that match TRBD1. Germline V CDR1 and CDR2: GTSNPN, SVGIG (reference sequence). There are 13 residues in the CDR3.

This clonotype was detected once. Sequence at one end of the junction differs from germline and may be a read error. The rearrangement joins TRBV4-2 to TRBJ2-7, with D possibly matching TRBD2 (5 bases). Germline V lookup: CDR1 LGHNA, CDR2 YNFKEQ. The CDR3 totals 16 residues. This chain's CDR3 is CANSRSETSGSYEQYF. The CDR3 region has the DNA TGTGCCAACAGCAGGAGCGAGACAAGCGGCTCCTACGAGCAGTACTTC.

In the case of this clonotype: Since a much larger clone is just one base distant, this may be a read error. V and J are TRBV18 and TRBJ2-6; no firm D call. CDR3 size: 14 residues. Trimming took off 3 bases at V and 3 bases at J, with 6 bases between the two ends. Germline assignment: CDR1 KGHSH and CDR2 LQKENI. The CDR3 sequence is CASSPPFGANVLTF. The CDR3 bases are TGTGCCAGCTCACCCCCCTTTGGGGCCAACGTCCTGACTTTC.

As for this clonotype: The CDR3 ends on some other residue instead of the conserved phenylalanine or tryptophan, so this is likely a read error. The limits of the CDR3 on the DNA are not certain, so only TCRdb's listed CDR3 is given. This chain uses TRBV11-3 with TRBJ2-1; TRBD2 was called by the table and not checked on the DNA. Germline assignment: CDR1 SGHNT and CDR2 YENEEA. The length of the CDR3 is 15 amino acids, counting both ends. CDR3 amino acids: CASSQEAGGCNEQLL.

This clonotype was counted a single time. The germline gene is not matched at one end of the junction; a read error may be the cause. The chain links TRBV4-1 to TRBJ2-1; D uncertain. This CDR3 comprises 14 residues. In germline, CDR1 is MGHRA, CDR2 YSYEKL. The CDR3 coding sequence is TGCACCAGCAGCCAAGAACGCAATTACGATGAGCAGTTCTTC. It yields the protein CTSSQERNYDEQFF.

J is TRBJ2-1 and V is TRBV9, with TRBD2 matching 7 bases. Germline V gene data show CDR1 as SGDLS and CDR2 as YYNGEE. The CDR3 spans 16 residues. V was pared by 4 bases and J by 5 bases, with 12 bases of the junction left unmatched. This chain's CDR3 is CASSPRGEMRDNEQFF. CDR3 DNA: TGTGCCAGCAGCCCTCGGGGGGAGATGAGAGACAATGAGCAGTTCTTC. Complete variable domain (other parts from reference TRBV9 and TRBJ2-1): DSGVTQTPKHLITATGQRVTLRCSPRSGDLSVYWYQQSLDQGLQFLIQYYNGEERAKGNILERFSAQQFPDLHSELNLSSLELGDSALYFCASSPRGEMRDNEQFFGPGTRLTVL.

As for this clonotype: An end of the junction does not agree with germline; a read error may underlie this. The chain is built from TRBV5-5 and TRBJ2-3, with D perhaps matching TRBD2 (6 bases). This CDR3 comprises 15 residues. Germline V lookup: CDR1 SGHKS, CDR2 YYEKEE (reference sequence). CDR3 loop: CANSGWGEQPDTQYF. In DNA form, the CDR3 reads TGTGCCAACAGCGGGTGGGGAGAGCAGCCAGATACGCAGTATTTT.

To note about this clonotype: One end of the junction varies from germline; a read error may be responsible. J is TRBJ2-3 and V is TRBV5-6; the D gene is possibly TRBD2 (6 bases). Germline V gene lookup returns CDR1 SGHDT and CDR2 YYEEEE. This CDR3 spans 14 amino acids. The CDR3 spells CASFDGGRTNTQYF. CDR3 DNA sequence: TGTGCCAGCTTCGACGGGGGTCGCACAAATACGCAGTATTTT.